A single sample is the source of the 2 T cell receptor beta chains below, sequenced in a study of response to subunit inactivated influenza vaccine. Using its own MiXCR run on the RT-PCR reads, TCRdb lists one record per CDR3 protein. The repertoire has more than 600,000 distinct CDR3 sequences, approximately 18% of them found once; the top ten carry roughly 10%. The material sequenced was PBMCs from blood, taken less than 6 days after vaccination. The receptors originated from a man aged 50-60 years who received an inactivated influenza vaccine.

The rearrangement joins TRBV4-3 to TRBJ2-7; TRBD2 agrees at 12 bases. From germline, CDR1 is LGHNA and CDR2 YSLEER. The CDR3 consists of 15 residues. V shed 4 bases, J shed 2 bases, and the junction held 3 bases outside the gene matches. The CDR3 DNA sequence: TGCGCCAGCAGCCGCGGACTAGCGGGGACCTACGAGCAGTACTTC. It is translated as CASSRGLAGTYEQYF.

The J gene is TRBJ1-5, the V gene TRBV7-8; D not resolved. The length of the CDR3 is 15 residues. CDR1 is SGHVS and CDR2 is FQNEAQ in the germline V gene. V was clipped by 0 bases and J by 0 bases, with 6 bases between them. The CDR3 reads CASSLAVYSNQPQHF. CDR3 sequence (DNA): TGTGCCAGCAGCTTAGCAGTTTATAGCAATCAGCCCCAGCATTTT.